The entry below describes one T cell receptor beta chain. This entry belongs to a study of T cells expressing NK-cell markers. On the study more broadly: The study drew TCR beta repertoires from sorted CD3+CD56+NKG2C+, CD3+CD56+NKG2C- and CD3+CD56-NKG2C+ T cells. In the group of eight sequenced donors, seven were HCMV-seropositive and one was seronegative.

Production of TCR beta cDNA relied on 5'RACE template switching with UMIs. Each CDR3 protein gets one entry in TCRdb, which reprocessed the 5' RACE reads and gives no DNA. The sample table includes a few hundred thousand distinct CDR3 sequences. The CDR3 spans 14 residues. Sequenced material: blood T cells: a sorted CD56 or NKG2C T cell subset, CD4+ or CD8+ T cells, or bulk PBMC T cells (not recorded which). The genes are TRBV12-3 or TRBV12-4 and TRBJ2-1; TCRdb indicates TRBD2, and absent DNA this call remains unverified. This clonotype originated in a man between 18 and 35 years old in good health. CDR3 in amino acids: CASSSGLRYNEQFF.